What follows are 22 T cell receptor beta chains derived from one specimen sequenced in a study of T-cell reconstitution after alpha-beta-depleted transplantation in children. The authors prepared the TCRbeta library with unique molecular identifiers. TCRdb re-called the PCR reads through MiXCR, storing one row per CDR3 protein. Of approximately 220,000 distinct CDR3 sequences in the sample, approximately 15% are singletons; the top ten hold 43%. This specimen was PBMCs, mostly from graft donor cells, taken 360 days after TCRalphabeta/CD19-depleted stem cell transplant. These receptors originate from a male patient aged 2-15 years who had a stem cell transplant for acute lymphoblastic leukemia, so the T cells may come from the graft donor.

The sample holds a few counts of this clonotype. The chain has TRBV11-2 and TRBJ2-1, with 10 nucleotides matching TRBD2. This CDR3 spans 16 amino acids. The V and J ends lost 2 bases and 8 bases, in that order; junction bases with no gene match: 9. In germline, CDR1 is SGHAT, CDR2 FQNNGV. The CDR3 nucleotides are TGTGCCAGCAGCTTAAGAACGGGACTAGCGTCCCATGAGCAGTTCTTC. Protein: CASSLRTGLASHEQFF. Filled out from reference TRBV11-2 and TRBJ2-1, the complete variable domain reads EAGVAQSPRYKIIEKRQSVAFWCNPISGHATLYWYQQILGQGPKLLIQFQNNGVVDDSQLPKDRFSAERLKGVDSTLKIQPAKLEDSAVYLCASSLRTGLASHEQFFGPGTRLTVL.

This clonotype was seen only a few times. The chain recombines TRBV4-2 with TRBJ2-3, with 7 bases lining up with TRBD1. Germline V gives CDR1 LGHNA, CDR2 YNFKEQ. The CDR3 covers 17 residues. With V trimmed by 0 bases and J by 0 bases, 6 bases remained unmatched. The CDR3 protein is CASSQDRDRSSTDTQYF. The CDR3 DNA sequence: TGTGCCAGCAGCCAAGATCGGGACAGATCTAGCACAGATACGCAGTATTTT.

This clonotype was counted only a few times. This chain connects TRBV7-2 to TRBJ2-7; 11 positions agree with TRBD2. CDR3 length equals 15 residues. CDR1 and CDR2 from the germline V gene are SGHTA and FQGNSA. Trimming removed 1 base from V and 7 bases from J; junction bases left unmatched: 6. The CDR3 loop reads CASSLVGLAAGEQYF. In DNA, the CDR3 is TGTGCCAGCAGCTTAGTGGGACTAGCGGCGGGGGAGCAGTACTTC.

The chain employs TRBV2 and TRBJ2-1; TRBD1 agrees at 7 bases. The germline gives CDR1 SNHLY, CDR2 FYNNEI. The length of the CDR3 is 10 residues. Trimming cost V 6 bases and J 10 bases; bases outside gene matches: 0. CDR3 residues: CASRGQEQFF. The CDR3 DNA is TGTGCCAGCAGGGGACAGGAGCAGTTCTTC.

The chain recombines TRBV5-4 with TRBJ2-5; TRBD1 agrees at 10 bases. V was clipped by 0 bases and J by 4 bases; unmatched bases: 9. Looked up from germline, CDR1 is SGHNT and CDR2 is YYREEE (reference sequence). The CDR3 is 17 amino acids. CDR3 protein: CASSLGGTGASRETQYF. The CDR3 nucleotides are TGTGCCAGCAGCTTGGGGGGGACAGGGGCATCTAGAGAGACCCAGTACTTC.

The sample holds a few counts of this clonotype. J is TRBJ2-3 and V is TRBV10-3; D tentatively reads TRBD1 or TRBD2 (5 bases each). CDR3 length: 15 residues. Trimming left V 6 bases short and J 0 bases short, with 13 bases between. In germline, CDR1 is ENHRY, CDR2 SYGVKD. CDR3 nucleotide sequence: TGTGCCATCAGGAGCCGGGACCCGAGCACAGATACGCAGTATTTT. This codes for CAIRSRDPSTDTQYF.

The chain couples TRBV6-2 or TRBV6-3 to TRBJ2-1; 16 bases are a match to TRBD2. Trimming took 0 bases from V and 1 from J; bases not matched to a gene: 9. There are 21 residues in the CDR3. CDR1 is MNHEY, CDR2 SVGEGT, per germline. The CDR3 region has the DNA TGTGCCAGCAGTTACTCGATTGGGACTAGCGGGAGGGGGAGGTCCTACAATGAGCAGTTCTTC. Translated, it gives CASSYSIGTSGRGRSYNEQFF.

In this sample, this clonotype turned up a few times. An end of the junction does not agree with germline; a read error may underlie this. The gene calls are TRBV7-7 and TRBJ2-7; D ambiguous. The CDR3 has 14 residues. From germline, CDR1 is SSHAT and CDR2 FNYEAQ (reference sequence). The CDR3 coding sequence is TGTGCTAGCAGCTTAGGTGGCGCCGACTACGAGCAGTACTTC. This translates into CASSLGGADYEQYF.

This sequence joins TRBV9 and TRBJ2-7, with 8 bases identical to TRBD1. V dropped 3 bases and J dropped 1; count of bases not matched to a gene: 6. Germline V lookup: CDR1 SGDLS, CDR2 YYNGEE. The CDR3 runs 15 residues. The CDR3 DNA sequence: TGTGCCAGCAGCGCTACAGGGGGTCCGTCCTACGAGCAGTACTTC. Translated: CASSATGGPSYEQYF.

The V gene is TRBV5-1, the J gene TRBJ2-3; D uncertain. The CDR3 is made up of 12 amino acids. V lost 0 bases and J 7 bases, leaving 6 bases between the germline ends. Per the germline V gene, CDR1 is SGHRS and CDR2 is YFSETQ. The CDR3 protein is CASSLDKNTQYF. CDR3 sequence (DNA): TGCGCCAGCAGCTTGGATAAGAATACGCAGTATTTT. Drawing the rest from reference TRBV5-1 and TRBJ2-3, the complete variable domain is KAGVTQTPRYLIKTRGQQVTLSCSPISGHRSVSWYQQTPGQGLQFLFEYFSETQRNKGNFPGRFSGRQFSNSRSEMNVSTLELGDSALYLCASSLDKNTQYFGPGTRLTVL.

J is TRBJ2-1 and V is TRBV11-2, with 11 bases lining up with TRBD2. Germline CDR1 SGHAT, CDR2 FQNNGV. V was clipped by 7 bases and J by 2 bases; unmatched bases: 10. This CDR3 has 17 residues. The DNA for the CDR3 is TGTGCCAGCACCCTACTCGGGACTAGCGGCCCCTACAATGAGCAGTTCTTC. As protein: CASTLLGTSGPYNEQFF.

This clonotype was counted between two and nine times. V and J are TRBV3-1 and TRBJ2-1; 10 bases align to TRBD2. The CDR3 spans 16 residues. Germline CDR1 reads LGHDT; CDR2 reads YNNKEL (reference sequence). Unmatched junction bases numbered 15, after V lost 7 bases and J lost 9 bases. In nucleotides, the CDR3 is TGTGCCAGCACGCCCTCCCCAGCGGGGGGGCCTGGTGAGCAGTTCTTC. Its translation: CASTPSPAGGPGEQFF.

The chain has TRBV12-3 or TRBV12-4 and TRBJ2-7; D might be TRBD2 (6 bases). CDR3 size: 16 residues. V gave up 6 bases and J gave up 2 bases, with 20 bases separating them. As DNA, the CDR3 is TGTGCCAGCAGCCGCCTGGGACTGGGGGTTACCTACGAGCAGTACTTC. This codes for CASSRLGLGVTYEQYF.

The sample holds one count of this clonotype. The chain is built from TRBV10-1 and TRBJ1-3; D may be TRBD1 (5 bases). Trimming removed 0 bases at V and 0 bases at J, with 9 bases between. Germline CDR1 is WNHNN and CDR2 is SYGVQD (reference sequence). This CDR3 is 16 amino acids long. The CDR3 sequence is CASSESQGRSGNTIYF. In DNA, the CDR3 is TGCGCCAGCAGTGAGTCCCAGGGCCGCTCTGGAAACACCATATATTTT.

This clonotype was detected many times. The genes are TRBV28 and TRBJ1-1; D possibly corresponds to TRBD1 (5 bases). The V gene's germline CDR1 is MDHEN and CDR2 SYDVKM. The CDR3 is 16 amino acids. The V and J ends lost 4 bases and 6 bases respectively, with 21 bases between them. The CDR3 DNA is TGTGCCAGCAGTTCTACATTCATAACAGGAGCCGCTGAAGCTTTCTTT. This encodes CASSSTFITGAAEAFF.

The gene calls are TRBV10-1 and TRBJ2-1, with D perhaps matching TRBD1 (6 bases). CDR1 is WNHNN and CDR2 is SYGVQD in the germline V gene (reference sequence). Trimming pared 5 bases from V and 5 bases from J, leaving 16 bases between. The CDR3 covers 15 residues. CDR3 amino acids: CASSMGRGIDNEQFF. The CDR3 region has the DNA TGCGCCAGCAGTATGGGTAGGGGGATCGACAATGAGCAGTTCTTC.

The chain recombines TRBV6-1 with TRBJ1-2; D remains unclear. Germline assignment: CDR1 MNHNS and CDR2 SASEGT. There are 13 residues in the CDR3. The ends were cut back, 2 bases at V and 13 bases at J, with 17 bases in the middle. The CDR3 DNA sequence: TGTGCCAGCAGTGAAAATGGGCAGCCGGAGGGCACCTTC. It translates to CASSENGQPEGTF.

The chain is built from TRBV4-2 and TRBJ2-7; D remains unclear. V lost 0 bases, J lost 2 bases, and 5 bases lay in between. CDR1 is LGHNA and CDR2 is YNFKEQ in the germline V gene. The CDR3 extends over 13 amino acids. Here the CDR3 reads CASSQDSTYEQYF. The CDR3 DNA follows: TGTGCCAGCAGCCAAGACTCAACCTACGAGCAGTACTTC.

This clonotype was recorded many times. The V gene is TRBV7-2, the J gene TRBJ2-1; no clear D. This CDR3 has 15 amino acids. Per germline, CDR1 SGHTA and CDR2 FQGNSA. Trimming cost V 5 bases and J 0 bases, with 11 bases left between them. The CDR3 protein is CASSPDGPSYNEQFF. CDR3 DNA: TGTGCCAGCAGCCCGGACGGACCCTCCTACAATGAGCAGTTCTTC.

This clonotype was seen more than once but under ten times. J is TRBJ2-2 and V is TRBV6-1; D is possibly TRBD2 (6 bases). The CDR3 is made up of 17 amino acids. The germline CDR1 and CDR2 sequences are MNHNS and SASEGT. Trimming took off 7 bases at V and 7 bases at J, with 25 bases between the two ends. The CDR3 DNA is TGTGCCAGCACCCGGAGGGCTGGGACGGGTTCTATCGGGGAGCTGTTTTTT. As protein: CASTRRAGTGSIGELFF.

This clonotype was counted a few times. The rearrangement joins TRBV15 to TRBJ2-2, with D perhaps being TRBD1 or TRBD2 (5 bases each). The CDR3 contains 16 residues. CDR1 is LNHNV, CDR2 YYDKDF, per germline (reference sequence). V lost 0 bases, J lost 6 bases, and 14 bases lay in between. The CDR3 loop reads CATSRDRGEGAGELFF. The CDR3 bases are TGTGCCACCAGCAGAGATAGAGGGGAAGGGGCCGGGGAGCTGTTTTTT.

This clonotype was seen a single time. The chain carries TRBV15 and TRBJ1-5; 9 bases line up with TRBD1. The germline V gene has CDR1 LNHNV and CDR2 YYDKDF (reference sequence). With 5 bases clipped from V and 4 bases from J, the junction kept 3 bases outside the gene matches. This CDR3 spans 14 amino acids. The CDR3 bases are TGTGCCACCAGCGAACAGGGGGCGAATCAGCCCCAGCATTTT. The encoded protein is CATSEQGANQPQHF. The full variable domain, with the rest looked up from reference TRBV15 and TRBJ1-5, is DAMVIQNPRYQVTQFGKPVTLSCSQTLNHNVMYWYQQKSSQAPKLLFHYYDKDFNNEADTPDNFQSRRPNTSFCFLDIRSPGLGDTAMYLCATSEQGANQPQHFGDGTRLSIL.